Sequencing of this T cell receptor beta chain was carried out in a study of early T cells in non-severe SARS-CoV-2 infection listed by TCRdb under 2021. With regard to the full study: Because TCR sequencing relied on bulk RNA taken from unsorted whole blood, pairing of alpha and beta chains was not possible.

Results and caveats for the whole study, not just this receptor: VDJdb matching was skewed toward anti-spike CD8 responses, so virus-specific expansions were likely underestimated and private and CD4 specificities were missed.

Trimming accounts for 3 bases at V and 0 bases at J, while the number of junction bases matched to no gene is 2. The germline V gene sets CDR1 to KGHSH and CDR2 to LQKENI. The CDR3 holds 14 amino acids from the cysteine to the phenylalanine. Only the CDR3 portion is preserved as DNA: 42 bases, with reading frame beginning at the first base. Library construction relied on 5' RACE. The sample was run on a NextSeq 500. Unique molecular identifiers were attached to individual cDNA molecules in the TCR library protocol so that sequencing error and PCR bias could be corrected. Sequencing covered both TCR alpha and beta chains, and within each sample the abundances of alpha and beta sequences were tightly co-correlated. In the source study's methods: Decombinator V4 was used to perform V gene, J gene and CDR3 annotation of TCR sequences. TCRs were defined as expanded if a significant change between any two time points was detected under a Poisson model with p below 0.0001. TCR abundances were normalised to the total number of TCRs sequenced per sample and expressed as counts per million. TRAV1-2 paired with TRAJ12, TRAJ20 or TRAJ33 defined MAIT TCRs, while TRAV10 paired with TRAJ18 defined iNKT TCRs. VDJdb, accessed 1 November 2021, was searched for CMV, EBV and SARS-CoV-2 annotated TCRs, excluding TCRs annotated for multiple antigens. TCRdb cleaned the public reads at Q25 with fastp, built clones with MiXCR and kept in-frame beta chains. Each CDR3 protein gets just one entry, which takes the most common genes and DNA from the rows behind it. The V and J calls follow TCRdb's processing rather than the paper's. The sample table shows approximately 62,000 distinct CDR3 sequences, and over 10% are seen once. Together, the top ten hold over 3% of the sample.

This clonotype was seen ten or more times. This clone's antigen is unknown. Nothing much larger sits one base from this clone, and base qualities are not available. Set within a cohort of healthcare workers in London, UK, this nested case-control study involved weekly PCR testing of nasopharyngeal swabs along with blood sampling. Healthcare workers were recruited between 23 and 31 March 2020, during the week of the UK lockdown, and were followed weekly for up to roughly 16 weeks. Source material: whole blood. This receptor was identified in an adult who was a healthcare worker with PCR-confirmed SARS-CoV-2 infection or an uninfected control (not recorded which). The rearrangement joined TRBV18 to TRBJ2-7, and TRBD2 matches 7 of the central bases. The CDR3 has the sequence CASSPGRDSYEQYF. The DNA is as follows: TGTGCCAGCTCACCTGGGAGGGACTCCTACGAGCAGTACTTC.